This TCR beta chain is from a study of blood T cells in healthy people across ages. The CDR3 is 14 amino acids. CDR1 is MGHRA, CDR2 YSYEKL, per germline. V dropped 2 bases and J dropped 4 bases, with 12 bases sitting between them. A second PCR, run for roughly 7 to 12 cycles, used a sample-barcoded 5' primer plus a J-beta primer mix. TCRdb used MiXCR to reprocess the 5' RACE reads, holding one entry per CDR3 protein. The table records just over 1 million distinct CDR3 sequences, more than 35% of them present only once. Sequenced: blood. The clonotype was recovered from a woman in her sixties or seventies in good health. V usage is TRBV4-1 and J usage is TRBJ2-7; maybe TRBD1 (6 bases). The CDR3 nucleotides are TGCGCCAGCAGCCAACACACAGGGTGGTACGAGCAGTACTTC. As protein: CASSQHTGWYEQYF.